The subject of this entry is one TCR beta chain. This specimen comes from a study of OX40 agonist ivuxolimab in advanced cancers. Method: immunoSEQ multiplex PCR; TCRdb's copy keeps in-frame clones and lacks some. The table lists tens of thousands of clones, about 88% of them singletons. This CDR3 spans 12 amino acids. Per the germline V gene, CDR1 is MNHEY and CDR2 is SMNVEV (reference sequence). V lost 4 bases and J 6 bases, leaving 10 bases between the germline ends. This chain uses TRBV27 with TRBJ2-7, with D hard to call. The specimen comprised CD4+ or CD8+ T cells sorted from blood, sampled in a trial of the OX40 agonist ivuxolimab. This TCR was sampled from an adult with an advanced solid tumor such as melanoma, head and neck, liver or kidney cancer. Written as DNA, the CDR3 is TGTGCCAGCAGTTGGGGTGATGGCGAGCAGTACTTC. Its protein product is CASSWGDGEQYF.